This TCR beta chain was profiled in a study of cytomegalovirus exposure and HLA in healthy donors. Whole-study findings and limits: Rarity marked most TCR sequences, yet some public TCRs occurred in many donors. Later analysis associated a missense DCLRE1C variant with TCR beta V- and J-gene trimming.

The CDR3 contains 12 residues. CDR1 and CDR2 from the germline V gene are SQVTM and ANQGSEA. Trimming pared 4 bases from V and 1 base from J, leaving 7 bases between. This clone has just a few counts. Its antigen is as yet unknown. The PCR ran on 60 Vbeta and 13 Jbeta primers. The method was immunoSEQ multiplex PCR; TCRdb's version includes in-frame clones alone and lacks a portion of them. The data contain approximately 140,000 clones, around 83% of them seen just once; the ten biggest clones take up 0.95% to 1.5%. The sequence was collected from a girl aged 2 to 9 in good health and CMV-seronegative. The sequenced sample was PBMCs. V and J are TRBV29-1 and TRBJ1-1; D unclear. The CDR3 is CSVAYTNTEAFF. The CDR3 nucleotides are TGCAGCGTTGCATACACGAACACTGAAGCTTTCTTT.